Shown below are 27 T cell receptor beta chains from a single sample sequenced in a study of T cell responses to AZD1222 COVID-19 vaccine. TCRdb's table, derived via immunoSEQ multiplex PCR, lists solely in-frame clones and lacks some. The data hold some 75,000 clones, with roughly 84% observed a single time. The sample was peripheral blood, taken on day 0 of AZD1222 vaccination. These receptor sequences come from an adult in good health.

In regard to this clone: This CDR3 is also generated by other DNA sequences in the sample. The chain has TRBV30 and TRBJ2-5, with 10 nucleotides matching TRBD2. Per the germline V gene, CDR1 is GTSNPN and CDR2 is SVGIG (reference sequence). With V trimmed by 2 bases and J by 5 bases, 5 bases remained unmatched. This CDR3 spans 14 amino acids. In DNA form, the CDR3 reads TGTGCCTGGAGTCTAGCGGGAGTCGGGGAGACCCAGTACTTC. Its translation is CAWSLAGVGETQYF.

Remarks on this clone: The sample carries other DNA sequences with the same CDR3. V and J are TRBV6-5 and TRBJ1-1; D is undetermined. The CDR3 runs 14 residues. The V and J ends lost 0 bases and 1 base respectively, with 6 bases between them. CDR1 and CDR2 from the germline V gene are MNHEY and SVGAGI. DNA for the CDR3: TGTGCCAGCAGTTACTCGGGAGGGAACACTGAAGCTTTCTTT. As protein: CASSYSGGNTEAFF.

The chain employs TRBV28 and TRBJ1-5; D ambiguous. Germline assignment: CDR1 MDHEN and CDR2 SYDVKM. The CDR3 is 13 amino acids. V was pared by 6 bases and J by 5 bases, with 11 bases between. CDR3 loop: CASRGTRDQPQHF. The CDR3 nucleotides read TGTGCCAGCAGGGGCACACGGGATCAGCCCCAGCATTTT.

This rearrangement joins TRBV5-1 to TRBJ1-3; 8 nucleotides line up with TRBD1. This CDR3 contains 15 residues. From germline, CDR1 is SGHRS and CDR2 YFSETQ. V trimming: 4 bases; J trimming: 3 bases; junction bases outside the gene matches: 6. The CDR3, as DNA: TGCGCCAGCAGCCTCCAGGGGGCGTTTGGAAACACCATATATTTT. Its protein is CASSLQGAFGNTIYF.

The V gene is TRBV4-1, the J gene TRBJ1-5; 8 bases map to TRBD1. CDR3 length: 22 residues. Trimming cost V 0 bases and J 0 bases; bases outside gene matches: 19. Germline values: CDR1 MGHRA, CDR2 YSYEKL. The CDR3 loop reads CASSQDMGWGQVKSSSNQPQHF. The CDR3 nucleotides are TGCGCCAGCAGCCAAGACATGGGCTGGGGACAGGTAAAGAGTTCTAGCAATCAGCCCCAGCATTTT.

With respect to this clone: The sample has other DNA sequences that encode this CDR3 too. The DNA of the CDR3 is TGTGCCAGCAGCTTAGGGACCCCTAGGGATACGCAGTATTTT. It yields the protein CASSLGTPRDTQYF. The chain links TRBV11-2 to TRBJ2-3; D not resolved. Looked up from germline, CDR1 is SGHAT and CDR2 is FQNNGV. Trimming took off 1 base at V and 6 bases at J, with 11 bases between the two ends. The CDR3 is 14 amino acids.

The J gene is TRBJ2-1, the V gene TRBV25-1, with TRBD2 as a possible D gene (5 bases). The V and J ends lost 5 bases and 4 bases respectively, with 9 bases between them. The length of the CDR3 is 13 residues. Germline V gene lookup returns CDR1 MGHDK and CDR2 SYGVNS. The CDR3 loop is CASSLAGYNEQFF. As DNA, the CDR3 is TGTGCCAGCAGTCTAGCAGGATACAATGAGCAGTTCTTC.

The chain joins TRBV13 to TRBJ2-3; no clear D. Trimming pared 5 bases from V and 0 bases from J, leaving 18 bases between. Per germline, CDR1 PRHDT and CDR2 FYEKMQ (reference sequence). There are 17 residues in the CDR3. The CDR3 sequence: CASSPVEDGPSTDTQYF. CDR3 sequence (DNA): TGTGCCAGCAGCCCTGTAGAGGACGGTCCTAGCACAGATACGCAGTATTTT.

The chain joins TRBV12-5 to TRBJ2-2; D not resolved. Trimming pared 1 base from V and 10 bases from J, leaving 13 bases between. CDR1 and CDR2 (germline): LGHNT, FRNRAP. CDR3 length: 14 amino acids. CDR3 residues: CASGLGLTRTELFF. CDR3 nucleotide sequence: TGTGCTAGTGGTTTGGGATTGACCAGGACGGAGCTGTTTTTT.

This rearrangement joins TRBV12-3 or TRBV12-4 to TRBJ1-6; D is unclear. The ends were cut back, 6 bases at V and 5 bases at J, with 5 bases in the middle. CDR3 length equals 12 residues. The CDR3 spells CASSRDNSPLHF. DNA for the CDR3: TGTGCCAGCAGCCGCGATAATTCACCCCTCCACTTT.

V is TRBV5-8 and J is TRBJ2-1; tentative D call: TRBD2 (6 bases). This CDR3 region has 13 residues. Trimming pared 1 base from V and 10 bases from J, leaving 12 bases between. Germline-derived CDR1 and CDR2 are SGHTS and YDEGEE. The CDR3 sequence is CASSLSGGAEQFF. The CDR3 DNA is TGTGCCAGCAGCTTGTCCGGGGGTGCCGAGCAGTTCTTC.

The gene calls are TRBV7-9 and TRBJ2-1; D is ambiguous. The CDR3 is 15 amino acids. Germline CDR1 and CDR2: SEHNR and FQNEAQ (reference sequence). The ends were cut back, 3 bases at V and 6 bases at J, with 15 bases in the middle. The CDR3 region is CASSLMGLHGNEQFF. The CDR3 bases are TGTGCCAGCAGCTTGATGGGCCTTCATGGCAATGAGCAGTTCTTC.

The V gene is TRBV9, the J gene TRBJ1-6; tentative D call: TRBD1 (6 bases). V lost 1 base and J 10 bases, leaving 12 bases between the germline ends. Germline CDR1 reads SGDLS; CDR2 reads YYNGEE. This CDR3 is 14 amino acids long. Here the CDR3 DNA reads TGTGCCAGCAGCGTAAGACAGGATGGCTCACCCCTCCACTTT. Its translation: CASSVRQDGSPLHF. The full variable domain, its missing parts supplied by reference TRBV9 and TRBJ1-6, is DSGVTQTPKHLITATGQRVTLRCSPRSGDLSVYWYQQSLDQGLQFLIQYYNGEERAKGNILERFSAQQFPDLHSELNLSSLELGDSALYFCASSVRQDGSPLHFGNGTRLTVT.

The rearrangement links TRBV15 to TRBJ1-2, with 7 bases that match TRBD1. Germline lookup yields CDR1 LNHNV and CDR2 YYDKDF (reference sequence). After removal of 1 base from V and 6 bases from J, the junction contained 14 bases not matched to a gene. The CDR3 totals 17 residues. CDR3 region: CATSRASWTGASNGYTF. For the CDR3, the DNA is TGTGCCACCAGCAGAGCATCTTGGACAGGTGCCTCTAATGGCTACACCTTC.

This clone was counted once. The J gene is TRBJ1-5, the V gene TRBV28; D perhaps matches TRBD1 (6 bases). Germline-derived CDR1 and CDR2 are MDHEN and SYDVKM. This CDR3 region has 20 residues. V lost 3 bases and J lost 0, with 24 bases in between. The chain's CDR3 is CASSLNPRTAIPNSNQPQHF. Written as DNA, the CDR3 is TGTGCCAGCAGTTTGAATCCTCGGACAGCCATTCCTAATAGCAATCAGCCCCAGCATTTT.

The gene calls are TRBV3-1 (or the pseudogene TRBV3-2) and TRBJ2-7; the D is unclear. The CDR3 spans 14 residues. Germline V gene data show CDR1 as LGHDT and CDR2 as YNNKEL (reference sequence). Trimming cost V 4 bases and J 2 bases, with 12 bases left between them. The CDR3 nucleotides are TGTGCCAGCAGCCCCGAGAAAAGGCCCTACGAGCAGTACTTC. Translated: CASSPEKRPYEQYF.

J is TRBJ1-5 and V is TRBV25-1; D call uncertain. Germline V gives CDR1 MGHDK, CDR2 SYGVNS. V lost 2 bases to trimming and J lost 5 bases, with 19 bases between them. This CDR3 has 17 residues. CDR3 nucleotide sequence: TGTGCCAGCAGTGAAGGTGGCGCGGGGTCTGCCTATCAGCCCCAGCATTTT. This codes for CASSEGGAGSAYQPQHF.

The gene calls are TRBV9 and TRBJ1-1; TRBD1 might be the D (5 bases). The CDR3 length is 16 residues. With 0 bases removed from V and 1 base from J, the gap between germline ends came to 13 bases. Germline CDR1 is SGDLS and CDR2 is YYNGEE. DNA for the CDR3: TGTGCCAGCAGCGTAGTTCAGGGTAGGGCGAACACTGAAGCTTTCTTT. Protein product: CASSVVQGRANTEAFF.

The V gene is TRBV7-8, the J gene TRBJ2-5; D possibly matches TRBD1 or TRBD2 (5 bases each). Germline V gene sequence: CDR1 SGHVS, CDR2 FQNEAQ. The length of the CDR3 is 16 residues. The V end lost 5 bases, the J end lost 3 bases, and 19 bases lay between the germline ends. The CDR3 loop is CASSPRPGDLEETQYF. As DNA, the CDR3 is TGTGCCAGCAGCCCCCGCCCCGGGGACCTGGAAGAGACCCAGTACTTC. Using reference TRBV7-8 and TRBJ2-5 for the parts outside the CDR3, the full variable domain is GAGVSQSPRYKVAKRGQDVALRCDPISGHVSLFWYQQALGQGPEFLTYFQNEAQLDKSGLPSDRFFAERPEGSVSTLKIQRTQQEDSAVYLCASSPRPGDLEETQYFGPGTRLLVL.

The V gene is TRBV5-1, the J gene TRBJ2-1; D is unresolved. Germline CDR1 SGHRS, CDR2 YFSETQ. Trimming pared 5 bases from V and 5 bases from J, leaving 14 bases between. The CDR3 runs 14 residues. The CDR3 DNA sequence: TGCGCCAGCAGGGTAGGAGCACCAAACAATGAGCAGTTCTTC. Protein: CASRVGAPNNEQFF.

The chain joins TRBV10-3 to TRBJ2-7; 11 bases agree with TRBD1. After removal of 8 bases from V and 1 base from J, the junction contained 7 bases not matched to a gene. Per germline, CDR1 ENHRY and CDR2 SYGVKD. The CDR3 has 15 amino acids. The CDR3 sequence is CAIRGTGGLSYEQYF. The CDR3 nucleotides are TGTGCCATCCGAGGGACAGGGGGTTTATCCTACGAGCAGTACTTC.

The rearrangement links TRBV5-1 to TRBJ2-5; the match to TRBD2 covers 11 bases. The ends lost 0 bases at V and 2 bases at J; junction bases unmatched: 9. The CDR3 runs 18 residues. The germline gives CDR1 SGHRS, CDR2 YFSETQ. This chain's CDR3 is CASSLGRDSGRAQETQYF. CDR3 nucleotide sequence: TGCGCCAGCAGCTTGGGCCGTGATAGCGGGAGGGCTCAAGAGACCCAGTACTTC.

The rearrangement uses TRBV5-4 and TRBJ1-2; D may be TRBD1 (6 bases). The V gene lost 4 bases and the J gene lost 2 bases, with 15 bases spanning the gap. The V gene's germline CDR1 is SGHNT and CDR2 YYREEE (reference sequence). The CDR3 has 15 amino acids. CDR3 sequence reads: CASSDPSRGNYGYTF. Written as DNA, the CDR3 is TGTGCCAGCAGCGACCCTAGTAGGGGGAACTATGGCTACACCTTC.

The V and J genes are TRBV6-1 and TRBJ2-1; no definite D call. V lost 3 bases, J lost 0 bases, and 12 bases lay in between. Per germline, CDR1 MNHNS and CDR2 SASEGT. The CDR3 extends over 16 amino acids. The CDR3 sequence: CASSEANWSSYNEQFF. In nucleotides, the CDR3 is TGTGCCAGCAGTGAGGCCAACTGGAGCTCCTACAATGAGCAGTTCTTC.

This clone was seen once. The V gene is TRBV23-1, the J gene TRBJ1-1; D gene ambiguous. TRBV23-1 is given ORF status, its function remaining uncertain. The CDR3 covers 13 residues. V was shortened by 7 bases and J by 0 bases, with 9 bases between the two germline ends. The CDR3 nucleotides are TGCGCCAGCATTGTCTATCTGAACACTGAAGCTTTCTTT. Amino acids: CASIVYLNTEAFF.

The rearrangement links TRBV19 to TRBJ2-2, with 8 bases identical to TRBD2. V was clipped by 5 bases and J by 7 bases; unmatched bases: 12. The CDR3 runs to 16 residues. Germline V lookup: CDR1 LNHDA, CDR2 SQIVND (reference sequence). This CDR3 reads CASSPSGSVGSGELFF. CDR3 in DNA: TGTGCCAGTAGTCCGAGCGGGAGTGTGGGGAGCGGGGAGCTGTTTTTT.

The chain carries TRBV5-6 and TRBJ2-7, with 9 bases aligning to TRBD2. V lost 5 bases and J lost 4; bases outside the gene matches: 10. The germline CDR1 and CDR2 sequences are SGHDT and YYEEEE. The CDR3 is made up of 15 amino acids. CDR3 sequence (DNA): TGTGCCAGCAGTCGTCTGGTAGCGGGAGAATACGAGCAGTACTTC. Translation gives CASSRLVAGEYEQYF.